This TCR beta chain was recovered during a study of beta chain features in type 1 diabetes. Overall study results and limits: Individuals with type 1 diabetes displayed fewer insertions and more deletions at VDJ junctions. In the patient group, naive, central memory and Treg TCRB repertoires seemed more alike than in the healthy donor group.

The sample holds a few counts of this clone. Its antigen is undetermined. The germline gives CDR1 MNHEY, CDR2 SVGAGI. V trimming: 7 bases; J trimming: 10 bases; junction bases outside the gene matches: 15. The CDR3 spans 15 residues. As every portion of the isolated RNA was reverse transcribed, the sequencing read expressed TCRB transcripts. Measured with immunoSEQ multiplex PCR; TCRdb has only the in-frame clones, and not every one. The repertoire holds around 170,000 clones, with roughly 9% as singletons. Donors contributed one heparinised blood draw apiece, averaging about 100 mL. Sorting with CD45RO/CCR7/CD25/CD127/CD95/CD27 yielded naive, central memory, regulatory and stem-like memory CD4+ cells.

This sequence originates from a woman aged 18 to 35 in good health. The gene calls are TRBV6-5 and TRBJ1-4, with TRBD1 matching over 7 bases. Specimen: central memory CD4+ T cells from blood. CDR3 bases: TGTGCCAGCACTCCCTCAACGGCAGGGGGTGGAAAACTGTTTTTT. This translates into CASTPSTAGGGKLFF.